Presented here are 15 T cell receptor beta chains from one specimen sequenced in a study of CD8+ T cells in alopecia areata. Sequencing templates came from extracted RNA that was reverse transcribed into cDNA. The data were produced by immunoSEQ multiplex PCR, yet TCRdb's version contains in-frame clones alone and is incomplete. The profile shows 95,000 to 110,000 clones, less than 90% of them singletons. Sample treatment: oral pan-JAK inhibitor, 5-10 mg twice daily. Material: CD8+ T cells sorted from blood, obtained at week 24, from a patient treated with tofacitinib. These receptors came from a human donor with alopecia areata.

The chain combines TRBV7-9 with TRBJ2-3; no clear D gene. CDR3 size: 13 residues. Trimming took off 4 bases at V and 2 bases at J, with 7 bases between the two ends. In germline, CDR1 is SEHNR, CDR2 FQNEAQ (reference sequence). The CDR3 nucleotides are TGTGCCAGCAGCTCCACCCACACAGATACGCAGTATTTT. Translating it yields CASSSTHTDTQYF. Together with reference TRBV7-9 and TRBJ2-3, the CDR3 gives the full variable domain: DTGVSQNPRHKITKRGQNVTFRCDPISEHNRLYWYRQTLGQGPEFLTYFQNEAQLEKSRLLSDRFSAERPKGSFSTLEIQRTEQGDSAMYLCASSSTHTDTQYFGPGTRLTVL.

This clone showed up just a few times. The rearrangement links TRBV2 to TRBJ2-1; 7 nucleotides agree with TRBD2. The V and J ends lost 6 bases and 4 bases, in that order; junction bases with no gene match: 9. There are 15 residues in the CDR3. Germline CDR1 SNHLY, CDR2 FYNNEI. The CDR3 coding sequence is TGTGCCAGCAGCTTAACTGGGGGGGAATACAATGAGCAGTTCTTC. It specifies CASSLTGGEYNEQFF.

V and J are TRBV29-1 and TRBJ2-5; D possibly uses TRBD1 or TRBD2 (6 bases each). V shed 8 bases and J shed 4 bases, with 17 bases lying between them. Germline CDR1 reads SQVTM; CDR2 reads ANQGSEA. There are 13 residues in the CDR3. The DNA for the CDR3 is TGCAGCTCGTTGTTGAGGGGGGCAGAGACCCAGTACTTC. This gives the protein CSSLLRGAETQYF.

The V gene is TRBV30, the J gene TRBJ2-3; D not resolved. Trimming took 1 base from V and 4 from J, leaving 6 bases between them. Germline CDR1 is GTSNPN and CDR2 is SVGIG (reference sequence). This CDR3 has 12 amino acids. Written as DNA, the CDR3 is TGTGCCTGGAGTGCGGCCGCAGATACGCAGTATTTT. Its protein is CAWSAAADTQYF. The complete variable domain, with remaining parts taken from reference TRBV30 and TRBJ2-3, reads SQTIHQWPATLVQPVGSPLSLECTVEGTSNPNLYWYRQAAGRGLQLLFYSVGIGQISSEVPQNLSASRPQDRQFILSSKKLLLSDSGFYLCAWSAAADTQYFGPGTRLTVL.

The rearrangement links TRBV4-1 to TRBJ2-3, with D possibly matching TRBD2 (5 bases). The CDR3 is made up of 17 amino acids. The germline V and J ends were trimmed by 0 bases and 4 bases, with 17 bases remaining between them. The germline gives CDR1 MGHRA, CDR2 YSYEKL. CDR3 sequence: CASSQETGFMRADTQYF. As DNA, the CDR3 is TGCGCCAGCAGCCAAGAAACCGGCTTTATGCGGGCAGATACGCAGTATTTT.

The chain combines TRBV7-6 with TRBJ1-2, with no clear D. Germline V gene data show CDR1 as SGHVS and CDR2 as FNYEAQ. Trimming stripped 4 bases from V and 6 bases from J, with 9 bases between. The CDR3 length is 12 residues. CDR3 sequence: CASSSLDDGYTF. The CDR3 coding sequence is TGTGCCAGCAGCTCCTTGGATGATGGCTACACCTTC.

J is TRBJ2-3 and V is TRBV29-1, with D unresolved. Trimming removed 4 bases at V and 3 bases at J, with 5 bases between. CDR1 is SQVTM, CDR2 ANQGSEA, per germline. The CDR3 consists of 11 residues. The CDR3 DNA reads as TGCAGCGTTGTGAGAACAGATACGCAGTATTTT. Protein product: CSVVRTDTQYF.

The V call is TRBV25-1, the J call TRBJ1-1; D possibly corresponds to TRBD1 (6 bases). The germline CDR1 and CDR2 sequences are MGHDK and SYGVNS. This CDR3 has 18 residues. Trimming pared 3 bases from V and 4 bases from J, leaving 24 bases between. The CDR3 sequence is CASSDWVGTPSRGTEAFF. For the CDR3, the DNA is TGTGCCAGCAGTGATTGGGTCGGGACACCCTCAAGGGGCACTGAAGCTTTCTTT.

As regards this clone: Other DNA sequences in this specimen translate into the identical CDR3. The chain uses TRBV7-2 and TRBJ2-7; D not certain. The CDR3 extends over 13 amino acids. Germline CDR1 reads SGHTA; CDR2 reads FQGNSA. V was shortened by 1 base and J by 3 bases, with 7 bases between the two germline ends. The CDR3 reads CASSLGASYEQYF. The CDR3 DNA reads TGTGCCAGCAGCTTAGGTGCCAGCTACGAGCAGTACTTC.

CDR3 nucleotides: TGTGCCAGCAGCTTGAACCCATCATGGGAGACCCAGTACTTC. Its translation is CASSLNPSWETQYF. The gene calls are TRBV5-4 and TRBJ2-5; D is uncertain. The germline V and J ends were trimmed by 1 base and 5 bases, with 12 bases remaining between them. This CDR3 contains 14 residues. Per germline, CDR1 SGHNT and CDR2 YYREEE (reference sequence).

The chain uses TRBV29-1 and TRBJ2-1; TRBD2 matches 9 bases. The V gene's germline CDR1 is SQVTM and CDR2 ANQGSEA. Germline trimming cut 5 bases from V and 15 bases from J; bases unmatched to any gene: 5. The CDR3 is 10 residues long. The CDR3 reads CSVLAGDLFF. The CDR3 nucleotides read TGCAGCGTTTTAGCGGGGGACCTGTTCTTC.

CDR3 residues: CASSPGQTYEQYF. CDR3 in DNA: TGTGCCAGCTCCCCGGGACAGACCTACGAGCAGTACTTC. The chain carries TRBV7-8 and TRBJ2-7; 7 bases agree with TRBD1. V was pared by 8 bases and J by 2 bases, with 6 bases of the junction left unmatched. This CDR3 spans 13 amino acids. Germline loops: CDR1 SGHVS, CDR2 FQNEAQ.

This clone was observed once. The CDR3 protein is CASSGGQGSLNYGYTF. The CDR3 region has the DNA TGCGCCAGCAGCGGCGGACAGGGATCTCTAAACTATGGCTACACCTTC. V gene TRBV5-1 combines with J gene TRBJ1-2; TRBD1 aligns across 8 bases. Germline V gives CDR1 SGHRS, CDR2 YFSETQ. The CDR3 loop spans 16 amino acids. J was trimmed by 2 bases and V by 4 bases; bases with no gene match: 10. Filled out from reference TRBV5-1 and TRBJ1-2, the complete variable domain reads KAGVTQTPRYLIKTRGQQVTLSCSPISGHRSVSWYQQTPGQGLQFLFEYFSETQRNKGNFPGRFSGRQFSNSRSEMNVSTLELGDSALYLCASSGGQGSLNYGYTFGSGTRLTVV.

CDR3 coding DNA: TGCGCCAGCAGCCAAGCAGCTGGGAGCACAGATACGCAGTATTTT. This gives the protein CASSQAAGSTDTQYF. This chain links TRBV4-3 with TRBJ2-3, with unresolved D. Trimming pared 1 base from V and 0 bases from J, leaving 8 bases between. Germline V gene lookup returns CDR1 LGHNA and CDR2 YSLEER. The CDR3 has 15 amino acids.

The chain is built from TRBV29-1 and TRBJ2-7; 7 nucleotides agree with TRBD1. There are 15 residues in the CDR3. Germline trimming cut 0 bases from V and 2 bases from J; bases unmatched to any gene: 7. Germline loops: CDR1 SQVTM, CDR2 ANQGSEA. CDR3 region: CSVEDRDRETYEQYF. The CDR3 DNA follows: TGCAGCGTTGAAGACCGGGACAGAGAAACCTACGAGCAGTACTTC.